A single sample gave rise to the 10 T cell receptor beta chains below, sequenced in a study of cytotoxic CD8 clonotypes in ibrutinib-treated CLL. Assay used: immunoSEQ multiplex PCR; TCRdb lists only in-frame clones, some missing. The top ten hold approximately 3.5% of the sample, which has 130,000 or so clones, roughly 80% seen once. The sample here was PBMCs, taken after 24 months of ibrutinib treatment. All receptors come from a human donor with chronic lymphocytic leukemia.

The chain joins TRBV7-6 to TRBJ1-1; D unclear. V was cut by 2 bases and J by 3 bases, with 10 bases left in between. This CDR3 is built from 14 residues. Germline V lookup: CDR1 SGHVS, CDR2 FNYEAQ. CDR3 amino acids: CASSLSATDTEAFF. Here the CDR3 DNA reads TGTGCCAGCAGCTTAAGTGCTACGGACACTGAAGCTTTCTTT.

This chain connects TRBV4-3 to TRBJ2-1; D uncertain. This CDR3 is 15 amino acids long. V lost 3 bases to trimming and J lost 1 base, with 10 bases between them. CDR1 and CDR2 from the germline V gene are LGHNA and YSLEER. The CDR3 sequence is CASSQGRASYNEQFF. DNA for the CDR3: TGCGCCAGCAGCCAGGGCCGAGCATCCTACAATGAGCAGTTCTTC.

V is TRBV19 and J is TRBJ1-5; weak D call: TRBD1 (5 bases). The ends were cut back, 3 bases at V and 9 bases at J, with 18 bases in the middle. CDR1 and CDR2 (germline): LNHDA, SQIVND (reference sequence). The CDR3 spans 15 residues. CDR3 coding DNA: TGTGCCAGTAGTATTCTAGAGGGGCCAGCAGGGCCCCAGCATTTT. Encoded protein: CASSILEGPAGPQHF. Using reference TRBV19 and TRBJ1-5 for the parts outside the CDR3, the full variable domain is DGGITQSPKYLFRKEGQNVTLSCEQNLNHDAMYWYRQDPGQGLRLIYYSQIVNDFQKGDIAEGYSVSREKKESFPLTVTSAQKNPTAFYLCASSILEGPAGPQHFGDGTRLSIL.

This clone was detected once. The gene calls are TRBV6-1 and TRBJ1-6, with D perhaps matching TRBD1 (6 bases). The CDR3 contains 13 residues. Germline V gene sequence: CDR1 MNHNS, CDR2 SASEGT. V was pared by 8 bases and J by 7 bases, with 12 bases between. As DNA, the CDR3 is TGTGCCAGCTTACGTCAGGGGAATTCACCCCTCCACTTT. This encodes CASLRQGNSPLHF.

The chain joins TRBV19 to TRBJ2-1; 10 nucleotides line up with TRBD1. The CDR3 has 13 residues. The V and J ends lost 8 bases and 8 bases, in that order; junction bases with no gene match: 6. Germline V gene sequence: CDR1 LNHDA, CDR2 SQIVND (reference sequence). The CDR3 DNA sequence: TGTGCCAGTTCCCGGACAGGGGGGGATGAGCAGTTCTTC. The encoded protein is CASSRTGGDEQFF. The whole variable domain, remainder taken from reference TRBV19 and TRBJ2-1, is DGGITQSPKYLFRKEGQNVTLSCEQNLNHDAMYWYRQDPGQGLRLIYYSQIVNDFQKGDIAEGYSVSREKKESFPLTVTSAQKNPTAFYLCASSRTGGDEQFFGPGTRLTVL.

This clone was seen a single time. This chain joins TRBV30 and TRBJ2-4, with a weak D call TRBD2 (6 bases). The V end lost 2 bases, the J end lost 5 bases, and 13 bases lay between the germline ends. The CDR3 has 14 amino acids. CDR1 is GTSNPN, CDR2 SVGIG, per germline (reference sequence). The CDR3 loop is CAWSIKGGQNIQYF. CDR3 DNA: TGTGCCTGGAGTATCAAGGGAGGCCAAAACATTCAGTACTTC.

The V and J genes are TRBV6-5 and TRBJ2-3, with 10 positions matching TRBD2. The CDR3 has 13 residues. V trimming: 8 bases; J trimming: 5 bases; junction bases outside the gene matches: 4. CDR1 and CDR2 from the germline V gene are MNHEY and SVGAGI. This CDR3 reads CASAPSGGDTQYF. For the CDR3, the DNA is TGTGCCAGCGCGCCTAGCGGGGGAGATACGCAGTATTTT.

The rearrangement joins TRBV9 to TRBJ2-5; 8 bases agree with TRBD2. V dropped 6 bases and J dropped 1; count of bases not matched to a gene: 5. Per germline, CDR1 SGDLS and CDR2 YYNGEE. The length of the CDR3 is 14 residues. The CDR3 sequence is CASTAGGAQETQYF. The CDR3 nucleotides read TGTGCCAGCACCGCGGGGGGCGCCCAAGAGACCCAGTACTTC.

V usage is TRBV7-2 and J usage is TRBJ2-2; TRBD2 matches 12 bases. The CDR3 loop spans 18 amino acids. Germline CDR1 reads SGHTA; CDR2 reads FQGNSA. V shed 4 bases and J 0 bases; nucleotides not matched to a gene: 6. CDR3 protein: CASSSRTSGDTNTGELFF. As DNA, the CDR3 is TGTGCCAGCAGCTCGAGGACTAGCGGGGACACGAACACCGGGGAGCTGTTTTTT.

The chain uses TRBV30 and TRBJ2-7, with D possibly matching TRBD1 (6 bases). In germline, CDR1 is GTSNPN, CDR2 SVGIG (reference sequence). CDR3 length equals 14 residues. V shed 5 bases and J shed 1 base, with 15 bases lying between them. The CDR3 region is CAWDGTGISYEQYF. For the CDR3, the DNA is TGTGCCTGGGACGGAACAGGGATTTCCTACGAGCAGTACTTC.